Only a few counts were recorded for the clone carrying this TCR beta chain. Antigen specificity is unknown. The data are from a study of T cell responses to AZD1222 COVID-19 vaccine. Generated by immunoSEQ multiplex PCR, the TCRdb table keeps only in-frame clones and is missing some. Of 150,000 to 200,000 clones listed, under 95% are singletons. The trim removed 3 bases at V and 8 bases at J, leaving 10 bases unmatched. The length of the CDR3 is 16 residues. Germline V gene lookup returns CDR1 SGHTA and CDR2 FQGNSA. Study-level points and caveats: The reported proportion of spike-specific TCRs targeting unmutated variant regions was nearly half. Clonal diversity was possibly underestimated; the donors were predominantly white British and more often female.

Here the sequenced sample was peripheral blood, taken 28 days after the second AZD1222 dose. The chain employs TRBV7-2 and TRBJ1-2; TRBD1 aligns across 12 bases. The TCR comes from an adult who received the AZD1222 COVID-19 vaccine. The CDR3 sequence is CASSFGGDRGPGGYTF. As DNA, the CDR3 is TGTGCCAGCAGCTTTGGCGGGGACAGGGGGCCTGGGGGCTACACCTTC. The full variable domain, completed using reference TRBV7-2 and TRBJ1-2, is GAGVSQSPSNKVTEKGKDVELRCDPISGHTALYWYRQSLGQGLEFLIYFQGNSAPDKSGLPSDRFSAERTGGSVSTLTIQRTQQEDSAVYLCASSFGGDRGPGGYTFGSGTRLTVV.